This T cell receptor (beta chain) stems from a study of vaccination and CD4 T cells after COVID-19. With the Oncomine TCR Beta short-read assay, DNA from cultured CD4+ T cells was sequenced. Genomic DNA was isolated from CD4+ T cells that had been cultured. TCRdb ran MiXCR on the PCR reads and lists one entry per CDR3 protein. The sample comprises around 18,000 distinct CDR3 sequences, about a third of which are singletons, and around 23% rests with the top ten. Treatment denoted: approximately 10-day PBMC culture with coronavirus spike peptide pools or control peptides (ViraFEST assay). ViraFEST expanded antigen-specific T cells with peptide pools, then sequenced TCRs. The V gene's germline CDR1 is MNHNS and CDR2 SASEGT. This CDR3 spans 12 amino acids. Trimming removed 2 bases at V and 14 bases at J, with 15 bases between. This clonotype occurred a few times. The antigen remains unidentified.

V gene TRBV6-1 combines with J gene TRBJ1-2, with a weak D call TRBD1 (5 bases). Sequenced material: CD4+ T cells from blood, cultured in vitro, taken before SARS-CoV-2 vaccination. This receptor was taken from a human donor who received a COVID-19 vaccine. CDR3 sequence reads: CASSERDGAITF. CDR3 nucleotides: TGTGCCAGCAGTGAAAGGGACGGGGCCATAACCTTC.